What follows are 21 T cell receptor beta chains derived from one specimen sequenced in a study of graft-versus-host responses after intestinal transplantation. This table comes from immunoSEQ multiplex PCR, and its TCRdb copy is limited to in-frame clones, with some not included. The table includes approximately 58,000 clones, around nine tenths detected once. The sample in question was PBMCs, obtained roughly 120 days after intestinal transplantation. These receptors were obtained from a human patient who received an intestinal transplant, so some T cells may come from the graft donor.

V and J are TRBV11-2 and TRBJ2-6, with unresolved D. There are 13 residues in the CDR3. Germline lookup yields CDR1 SGHAT and CDR2 FQNNGV. The V end was cut by 6 bases, the J end by 1 base, with 4 bases between. Here the CDR3 DNA reads TGTGCCAGCAGACCATCTGGGGCCAACGTCCTGACTTTC. This encodes CASRPSGANVLTF.

The V gene is TRBV6-5, the J gene TRBJ1-2; D may be TRBD1 (6 bases). V lost 2 bases and J 0 bases, leaving 13 bases between the germline ends. The CDR3 is 16 residues long. CDR1 and CDR2 (germline): MNHEY, SVGAGI. The CDR3 nucleotides read TGTGCCAGCAGTTACGCCGGGGGCAGGGCTAACTATGGCTACACCTTC. Its protein product is CASSYAGGRANYGYTF.

CDR3 region: CASSSGTSGYEQYF. The CDR3 nucleotides are TGTGCCAGCAGTTCGGGGACTAGCGGCTACGAGCAGTACTTC. The rearrangement uses TRBV27 and TRBJ2-7; TRBD2 aligns across 11 bases. The germline CDR1 and CDR2 sequences are MNHEY and SMNVEV (reference sequence). The J segment lost 3 bases and the V segment lost 4 bases, leaving 2 bases of the junction unmatched. This CDR3 contains 14 residues.

The rearrangement uses TRBV28 and TRBJ2-7; the match to TRBD2 covers 12 bases. Per the germline V gene, CDR1 is MDHEN and CDR2 is SYDVKM. V dropped 2 bases and J dropped 2; count of bases not matched to a gene: 7. The CDR3 length is 17 residues. The CDR3 DNA reads as TGTGCCAGCAGTTTAGAGACTAGCGGGAGTTCCCCCTACGAGCAGTACTTC. This gives the protein CASSLETSGSSPYEQYF.

The J gene is TRBJ2-5, the V gene TRBV25-1; D possibly corresponds to TRBD1 (6 bases). Per the germline V gene, CDR1 is MGHDK and CDR2 is SYGVNS. The CDR3 loop spans 13 amino acids. V was shortened by 6 bases and J by 7 bases, with 15 bases between the two germline ends. The CDR3 spells CASRLTGSGTQYF. CDR3 nucleotide sequence: TGTGCCAGCAGGCTTACAGGGTCTGGGACCCAGTACTTC.

The chain has TRBV7-9 and TRBJ1-2; 7 nucleotides line up with TRBD1. CDR3 length: 14 residues. V was pared by 5 bases and J by 7 bases, with 10 bases of the junction left unmatched. CDR1 is SEHNR, CDR2 FQNEAQ, per germline (reference sequence). CDR3 in DNA: TGTGCCAGCAGCACAGGGGACTTTCGGTCTGGCTACACCTTC. It encodes CASSTGDFRSGYTF.

The chain recombines TRBV29-1 with TRBJ1-1; 9 bases line up with TRBD1. Trimming cost V 7 bases and J 4 bases; bases outside gene matches: 7. CDR1 and CDR2 (germline): SQVTM, ANQGSEA. The CDR3 totals 13 residues. CDR3 loop: CSATDRGGTEAFF. For the CDR3, the DNA is TGCAGCGCCACGGACAGGGGCGGCACTGAAGCTTTCTTT.

The chain has TRBV11-2 and TRBJ2-3; TRBD2 is a possible D gene (6 bases). V lost 1 base and J lost 2, with 10 bases in between. CDR1 and CDR2 (germline): SGHAT, FQNNGV. This CDR3 has 15 amino acids. This CDR3 is CASSLGWTNTDTQYF. The DNA of the CDR3 is TGTGCCAGCAGCTTAGGATGGACTAACACAGATACGCAGTATTTT.

The chain combines TRBV5-1 with TRBJ1-1, with 9 positions matching TRBD1. In germline, CDR1 is SGHRS, CDR2 YFSETQ. Trimming cost V 8 bases and J 1 base; bases outside gene matches: 3. The CDR3 has 13 amino acids. The CDR3 region is CASSTGGNTEAFF. In DNA, the CDR3 is TGCGCCAGTTCGACAGGGGGGAACACTGAAGCTTTCTTT.

The rearrangement links TRBV5-4 to TRBJ2-2, with 9 nucleotides matching TRBD1. Looked up from germline, CDR1 is SGHNT and CDR2 is YYREEE (reference sequence). After removal of 4 bases from V and 1 base from J, the junction contained 5 bases not matched to a gene. CDR3 size: 16 residues. The CDR3 DNA reads TGTGCCAGCAGCCCGCCGGGACAGGGGAACACCGGGGAGCTGTTTTTT. As protein: CASSPPGQGNTGELFF. Based on the CDR3 plus reference TRBV5-4 and TRBJ2-2, the full variable domain is ETGVTQSPTHLIKTRGQQVTLRCSSQSGHNTVSWYQQALGQGPQFIFQYYREEENGRGNFPPRFSGLQFPNYSSELNVNALELDDSALYLCASSPPGQGNTGELFFGEGSRLTVL.

This rearrangement joins TRBV10-3 to TRBJ2-7, with D unresolved. CDR3 length: 13 amino acids. CDR1 is ENHRY, CDR2 SYGVKD, per germline. V dropped 2 bases and J dropped 5 bases, with 10 bases sitting between them. The CDR3, as DNA: TGTGCCATCAGTGAGGCCAGCCTCGACGAGCAGTACTTC. It encodes CAISEASLDEQYF.

This chain links TRBV11-2 with TRBJ2-7; tentatively, D is TRBD1 or TRBD2 (5 bases each). V was cut by 5 bases and J by 2 bases, with 16 bases left in between. The CDR3 has 15 residues. Germline V gives CDR1 SGHAT, CDR2 FQNNGV. The CDR3 is CASSDPGRRPYEQYF. The CDR3 DNA follows: TGTGCCAGCAGCGATCCGGGACGCCGACCCTACGAGCAGTACTTC.

The chain employs TRBV28 and TRBJ1-5, with D uncertain. Per germline, CDR1 MDHEN and CDR2 SYDVKM. V was cut by 5 bases and J by 7 bases, with 24 bases left in between. The CDR3 is made up of 17 amino acids. The CDR3 DNA follows: TGTGCCAGCAGTCGCCTGGGGTTATCTGACGGGGTACAGCCCCAGCATTTT. This codes for CASSRLGLSDGVQPQHF. Filled out from reference TRBV28 and TRBJ1-5, the complete variable domain reads DVKVTQSSRYLVKRTGEKVFLECVQDMDHENMFWYRQDPGLGLRLIYFSYDVKMKEKGDIPEGYSVSREKKERFSLILESASTNQTSMYLCASSRLGLSDGVQPQHFGDGTRLSIL.

This clone has just one count. This sequence joins TRBV11-2 and TRBJ2-1; unclear D gene. Germline loops: CDR1 SGHAT, CDR2 FQNNGV. The CDR3 totals 14 residues. V lost 7 bases and J 5 bases, leaving 15 bases between the germline ends. CDR3 nucleotide sequence: TGTGCCAGCAACCGGTTGGGGATTCACAATGAGCAGTTCTTC. Encoded protein: CASNRLGIHNEQFF. The full variable domain, in which reference TRBV11-2 and TRBJ2-1 provide the parts outside the CDR3, is EAGVAQSPRYKIIEKRQSVAFWCNPISGHATLYWYQQILGQGPKLLIQFQNNGVVDDSQLPKDRFSAERLKGVDSTLKIQPAKLEDSAVYLCASNRLGIHNEQFFGPGTRLTVL.

V usage is TRBV7-2 and J usage is TRBJ2-4; 8 bases align to TRBD2. CDR1 is SGHTA, CDR2 FQGNSA, per germline. The CDR3 loop spans 16 amino acids. V trimming: 1 base; J trimming: 3 bases; junction bases outside the gene matches: 5. DNA of the CDR3: TGTGCCAGCAGCTTAGGGAGCGGGAGTGGCAAAAACATTCAGTACTTC. This sequence encodes CASSLGSGSGKNIQYF.

The CDR3 DNA reads TGTGCCAGCAGTGAGGAAGGGATGACCACTGAAGCTTTCTTT. It translates to CASSEEGMTTEAFF. The genes are TRBV2 and TRBJ1-1; no definite D call. V gave up 3 bases and J gave up 4 bases, with 12 bases separating them. Germline V gives CDR1 SNHLY, CDR2 FYNNEI. The CDR3 runs to 14 residues.

The chain couples TRBV7-2 to TRBJ2-2, with TRBD2 matching 8 bases. The V gene's germline CDR1 is SGHTA and CDR2 FQGNSA. The CDR3 covers 18 residues. Trimming at V came to 2 bases and at J to 0 bases, leaving 8 bases not matched to a gene. Written as DNA, the CDR3 is TGTGCCAGCAGCTTAAGCCAGAAACTAGCGGCGAACACCGGGGAGCTGTTTTTT. It specifies CASSLSQKLAANTGELFF.

The chain combines TRBV7-2 with TRBJ2-1; 9 bases line up with TRBD1. V shed 5 bases and J 1 base; nucleotides not matched to a gene: 3. Germline lookup yields CDR1 SGHTA and CDR2 FQGNSA. The CDR3 length is 15 residues. The CDR3 DNA reads as TGTGCCAGCAGCCTACAGGGGGCTTCCTACAATGAGCAGTTCTTC. Translated, it gives CASSLQGASYNEQFF.

J is TRBJ2-7 and V is TRBV2, with TRBD2 matching over 11 bases. Germline lookup yields CDR1 SNHLY and CDR2 FYNNEI. V was clipped by 9 bases and J by 1 base; unmatched bases: 8. CDR3 length: 15 residues. CDR3 amino acids: CASHTLAGGSYEQYF. CDR3 DNA sequence: TGTGCCAGTCATACGCTAGCGGGGGGATCCTACGAGCAGTACTTC.

This clone was seen once. The V call is TRBV6-1, the J call TRBJ1-1; D gene unclear. The CDR3 is 13 amino acids. Germline V gene lookup returns CDR1 MNHNS and CDR2 SASEGT. Trimming removed 1 base at V and 0 bases at J, with 3 bases between. The CDR3 reads CASSEGLNTEAFF. The DNA of the CDR3 is TGTGCCAGCAGTGAAGGACTGAACACTGAAGCTTTCTTT.

V and J are TRBV19 and TRBJ1-5; D not certain. The length of the CDR3 is 10 residues. Between the trimmed V and J ends, which lost 7 bases and 7 bases, there was a span of 5 bases. Germline assignment: CDR1 LNHDA and CDR2 SQIVND (reference sequence). Here the CDR3 reads CASNEQPQHF. Written as DNA, the CDR3 is TGTGCCAGTAACGAACAGCCCCAGCATTTT.